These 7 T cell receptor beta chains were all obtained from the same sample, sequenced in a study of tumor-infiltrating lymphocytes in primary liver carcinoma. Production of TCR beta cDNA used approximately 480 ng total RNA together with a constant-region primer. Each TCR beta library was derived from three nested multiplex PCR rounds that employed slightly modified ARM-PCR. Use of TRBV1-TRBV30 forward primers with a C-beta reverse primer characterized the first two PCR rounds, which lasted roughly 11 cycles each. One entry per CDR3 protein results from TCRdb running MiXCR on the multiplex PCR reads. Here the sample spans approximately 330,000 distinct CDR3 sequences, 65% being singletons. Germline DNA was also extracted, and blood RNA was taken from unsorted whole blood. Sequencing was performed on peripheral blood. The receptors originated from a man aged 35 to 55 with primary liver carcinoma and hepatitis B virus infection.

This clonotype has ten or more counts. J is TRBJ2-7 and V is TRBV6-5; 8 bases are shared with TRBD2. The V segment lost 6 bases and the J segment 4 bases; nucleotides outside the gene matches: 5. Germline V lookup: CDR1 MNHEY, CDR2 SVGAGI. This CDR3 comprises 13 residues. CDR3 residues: CASRREGGYEQYF. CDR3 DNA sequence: TGTGCCAGCAGACGGGAGGGGGGGTACGAGCAGTACTTC.

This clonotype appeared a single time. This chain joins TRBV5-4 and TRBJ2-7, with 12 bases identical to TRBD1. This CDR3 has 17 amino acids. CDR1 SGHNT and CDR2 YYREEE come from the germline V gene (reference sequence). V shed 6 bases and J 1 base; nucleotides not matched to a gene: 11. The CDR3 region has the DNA TGTGCCAGCATTGCCGGGACAGGGGGCGCGGGGTCCTACGAGCAGTACTTC. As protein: CASIAGTGGAGSYEQYF.

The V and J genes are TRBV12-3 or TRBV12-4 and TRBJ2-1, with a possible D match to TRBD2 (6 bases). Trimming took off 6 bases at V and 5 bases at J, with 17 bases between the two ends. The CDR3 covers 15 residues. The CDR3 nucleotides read TGTGCCAGCAGCCCTAGCGAGAGAATCCACAATGAGCAGTTCTTC. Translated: CASSPSERIHNEQFF.

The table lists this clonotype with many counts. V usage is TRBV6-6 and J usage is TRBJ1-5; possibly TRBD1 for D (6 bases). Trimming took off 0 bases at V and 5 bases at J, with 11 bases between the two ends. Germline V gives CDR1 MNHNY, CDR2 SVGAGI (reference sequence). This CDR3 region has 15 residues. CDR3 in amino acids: CASSYSSQGDQPQHF. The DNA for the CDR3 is TGTGCCAGCAGTTACTCGTCACAGGGTGATCAGCCCCAGCATTTT.

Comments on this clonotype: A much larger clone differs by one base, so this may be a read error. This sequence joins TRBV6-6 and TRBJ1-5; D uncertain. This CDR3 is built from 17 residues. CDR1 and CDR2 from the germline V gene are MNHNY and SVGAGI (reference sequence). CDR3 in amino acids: CVSSYLSVGDRNQPQHF. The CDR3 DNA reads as TGTGTCAGCAGTTACTTGTCCGTCGGGGATCGCAATCAGCCCCAGCATTTT.

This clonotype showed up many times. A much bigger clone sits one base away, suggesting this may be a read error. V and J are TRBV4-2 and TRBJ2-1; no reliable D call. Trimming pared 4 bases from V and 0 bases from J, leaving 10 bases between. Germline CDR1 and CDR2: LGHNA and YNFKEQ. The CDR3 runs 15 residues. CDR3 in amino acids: CASSPLVSSYNEQFF. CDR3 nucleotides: TGTGCCAGCAGCCCCCTGGTAAGCTCCTACAATGAGCAGTTCTTC.

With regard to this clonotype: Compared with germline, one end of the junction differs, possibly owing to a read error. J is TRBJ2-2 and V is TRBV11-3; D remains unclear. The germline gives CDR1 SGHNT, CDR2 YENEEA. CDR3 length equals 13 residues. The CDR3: CTSSFEDIGELFF. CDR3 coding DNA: TGTACCAGCAGCTTCGAGGATATCGGGGAGCTGTTTTTT.